Listed here is a single T cell receptor (beta chain). As handled by the study authors: Amplification of reference gene primers was used by the study to estimate nucleated cell counts. This table comes from immunoSEQ multiplex PCR, and its TCRdb copy is limited to in-frame clones, with some not included. The V and J calls and clone size come from that table; D and trimming were worked out from the DNA. The sample yields around 250,000 clones, 89% seen once. Trimming removed 3 bases at V and 3 bases at J, with 8 bases between. CDR1 and CDR2 from the germline V gene are KGHDR and SFDVKD. CDR3 size: 14 residues. This specimen comes from a study of blood T cell repertoires in COVID-19. Study details: COVID-19 samples, acute and convalescent, were from the United States, Italy and Spain. T cells, B-cell-depleted T cells, or PBMCs supplied cDNA or gDNA.

This receptor was taken from a woman in her forties who had recovered from COVID-19. The chain uses TRBV24-1 and TRBJ1-5, with D perhaps TRBD1 (5 bases). Sequences were obtained from peripheral blood. CDR3 nucleotides: TGTGCCACCAGTGATGTACAGGCCAATCAGCCCCAGCATTTT. Residues: CATSDVQANQPQHF.